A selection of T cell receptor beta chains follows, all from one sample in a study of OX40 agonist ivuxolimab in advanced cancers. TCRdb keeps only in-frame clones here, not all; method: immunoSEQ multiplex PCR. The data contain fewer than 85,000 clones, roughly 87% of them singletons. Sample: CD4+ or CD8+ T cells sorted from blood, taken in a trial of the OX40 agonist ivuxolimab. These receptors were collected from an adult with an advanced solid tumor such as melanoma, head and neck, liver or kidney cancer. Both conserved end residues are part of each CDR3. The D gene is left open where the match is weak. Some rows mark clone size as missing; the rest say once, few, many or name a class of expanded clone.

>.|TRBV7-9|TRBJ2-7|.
TGTGCCAGCAGCTTAGAAGGATGGAGGGGAAACTACGAGCAGTACTTC
CASSLEGWRGNYEQYF
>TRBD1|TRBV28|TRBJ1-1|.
TGTGCCAGCAGTTTACACGGACAGGTGAACACTGAAGCTTTCTTT
CASSLHGQVNTEAFF
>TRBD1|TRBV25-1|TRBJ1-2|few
TGTGCCAGCAGTGCCGAGGACAGGTACTTCTATGGCTACACCTTC
CASSAEDRYFYGYTF
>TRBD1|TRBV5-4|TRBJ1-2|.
TGTGCCAGCAGTAAACGACAGGGCGACTATGGCTACACCTTC
CASSKRQGDYGYTF
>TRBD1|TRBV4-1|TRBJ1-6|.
TGCGCCAGCAGCCAAGAGGGACAGATTTTGGGAAATTCACCCCTCCACTTT
CASSQEGQILGNSPLHF
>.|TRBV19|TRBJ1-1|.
TGTGCCAGTAGTATTCGCAGGGACACTGAAGCTTTCTTT
CASSIRRDTEAFF
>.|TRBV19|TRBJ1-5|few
TGTGCCAGTGCCGACGCGGGGAGCAATCAGCCCCAGCATTTT
CASADAGSNQPQHF
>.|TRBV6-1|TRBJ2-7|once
TGTGCCAGCAGTGAACAGGGGTTAACCTACGAGCAGTACTTC
CASSEQGLTYEQYF
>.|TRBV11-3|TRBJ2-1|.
TGTGCCAGCAGCCCGGGACACAACTACAATGAGCAGTTCTTC
CASSPGHNYNEQFF
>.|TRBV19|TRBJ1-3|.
TGTGCCAGTACCCTAAGGCTCTCTGGAAACACCATATATTTT
CASTLRLSGNTIYF
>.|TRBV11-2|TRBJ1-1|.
TGTGCCAGCAGCTCGGGGACGAACACTGAAGCTTTCTTT
CASSSGTNTEAFF
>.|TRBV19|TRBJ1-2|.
TGTGCCAGTAGTATGGAGGGGAGGGCCCGCTATGGCTACACCTTC
CASSMEGRARYGYTF
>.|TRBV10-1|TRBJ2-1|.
TGCGCCAGCAGTGGGGGCCCAGCGGGCCCTTTGAGCTCCTACAATGAGCAGTTCTTC
CASSGGPAGPLSSYNEQFF
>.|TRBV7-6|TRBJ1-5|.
TGTGCCAGCAGCTTAGGTGCCAGTATCCCCAACTCGAATAGCAATCAGCCCCAGCATTTT
CASSLGASIPNSNSNQPQHF
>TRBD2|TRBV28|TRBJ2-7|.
TGTGCCAGCAGATCCCCTTCTAGCGGGGGGACCTACGAGCAGTACTTC
CASRSPSSGGTYEQYF
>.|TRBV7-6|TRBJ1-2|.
TGTGCCAGCAGCCGCGGCGGGGCCGCGCCAGACTATGGCTACACCTTC
CASSRGGAAPDYGYTF
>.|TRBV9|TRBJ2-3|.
TGTGCCAGCAGGGGTCCCGGGGACGATACGCAGTATTTT
CASRGPGDDTQYF
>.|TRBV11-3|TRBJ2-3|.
TGTGCCAGCAGCGGAGGGGGCACAGATACGCAGTATTTT
CASSGGGTDTQYF
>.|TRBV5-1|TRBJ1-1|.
TGCGCCAGCAGGCCCACCCCGGAAAACACTGAAGCTTTCTTT
CASRPTPENTEAFF
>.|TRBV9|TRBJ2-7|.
TGTGCCAGCAGCAAGAGATCAGGAACCGGGGTCAGGGTCGACGAGCAGTACTTC
CASSKRSGTGVRVDEQYF
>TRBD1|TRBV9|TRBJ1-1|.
TGTGCCAGCAGCACCCAGGGGGGCACTGAAGCTTTCTTT
CASSTQGGTEAFF
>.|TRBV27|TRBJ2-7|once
TGTGCCAGCAGCTTGCGGGTGCAGTACTTC
CASSLRVQYF
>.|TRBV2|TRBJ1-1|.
TGTGCCAGCAGTGCCACGACCGTTAGGGGTCTTTCGGCTTTCTTT
CASSATTVRGLSAFF
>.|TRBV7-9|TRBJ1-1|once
TGTGCCAGCAGCTTTTCCACTGAAGCTTTCTTT
CASSFSTEAFF
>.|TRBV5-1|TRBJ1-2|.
TGCGCCAGCACCCCCGAAAATACTAACTATGGCTACACCTTC
CASTPENTNYGYTF
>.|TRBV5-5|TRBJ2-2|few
TGTGCCAGCAGCTTGGTGGGGGGCTCGTACACCGGGGAGCTGTTTTTT
CASSLVGGSYTGELFF
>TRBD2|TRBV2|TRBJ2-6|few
TGTGCCAGCAGTTCGGGACTAGCGCGGTCTGGGGCCAACGTCCTGACTTTC
CASSSGLARSGANVLTF
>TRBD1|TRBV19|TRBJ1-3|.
TGTGCCAGTAGTATCCTCCGACAGGGGATCTCTGGAAACACCATATATTTT
CASSILRQGISGNTIYF
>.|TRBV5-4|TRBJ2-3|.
TGTGCCAGCAGCTCAGGGGGGGCAGATACGCAGTATTTT
CASSSGGADTQYF
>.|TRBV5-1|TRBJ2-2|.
TGCGCCAGCAAAACTCAGGTGATCAACACCGGGGAGCTGTTTTTT
CASKTQVINTGELFF
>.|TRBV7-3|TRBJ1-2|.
TGTGCCAGCAGCTCAGGGAAGAATGGCTACACCTTC
CASSSGKNGYTF
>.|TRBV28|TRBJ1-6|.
TGTGCCAGCAGTTTAGCCCGGGTGAATTCACCCCTCCACTTT
CASSLARVNSPLHF
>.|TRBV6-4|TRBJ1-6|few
TGTGCCAGCAGGGTAGGAGAAAATTCACCCCTCCACTTT
CASRVGENSPLHF
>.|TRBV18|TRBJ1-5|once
TGTGCCAGCTCACCAATCGCAGGGAACAATCAGCCCCAGCATTTT
CASSPIAGNNQPQHF
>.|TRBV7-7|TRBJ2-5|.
TGTGCCAGCAGCCCAACCGGGACGGGAGAAGAGACCCAGTACTTC
CASSPTGTGEETQYF
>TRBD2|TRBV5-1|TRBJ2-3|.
TGCGCCAGCAGCTTGGAGGCTAGCGGTCGCACAGATACGCAGTATTTT
CASSLEASGRTDTQYF
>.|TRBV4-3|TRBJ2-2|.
TGCGCCAGCAGCTACGTAGTAGGGGTGGACACCGGGGAGCTGTTTTTT
CASSYVVGVDTGELFF
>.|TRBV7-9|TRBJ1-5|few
TGTGCCAGCAGCTTCGACTTCGATCAGCCCCAGCATTTT
CASSFDFDQPQHF
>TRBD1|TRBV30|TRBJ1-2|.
TGTGCCTGGATCGACGGGACAGGCGGTCGCTACACCTTC
CAWIDGTGGRYTF
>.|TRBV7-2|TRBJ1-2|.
TGTGCCAGCAGCCCACTGACAGGATCTAACTATGGCTACACCTTC
CASSPLTGSNYGYTF
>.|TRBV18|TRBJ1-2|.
TGTGCCAGCTCACCGGTAGGGCCTGGCTACACCTTC
CASSPVGPGYTF
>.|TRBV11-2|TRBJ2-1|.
TGTGCCAGCAGCTTAGCGGCTAGCTACAATGAGCAGTTCTTC
CASSLAASYNEQFF